This T cell receptor (beta chain) came from a study of OX40 agonist ivuxolimab in advanced cancers. Overall study: Treatment of patients was with ivuxolimab, an agonistic anti-OX40 (CD134) antibody. In three patients, partial responses were observed, one with hepatocellular carcinoma and two with cutaneous melanoma. Study observations and caveats: Nonresponders included some who also had low normalized T-cell clonal expansion. The CD4+ and CD8+ T cells in the blood had expanded clonally by week 6 at 0.1 to 3.0 mg/kg.

In regard to this clone: Its antigen is undetermined.

Measured with immunoSEQ multiplex PCR; TCRdb has only the in-frame clones, and not every one. The repertoire has about 36,000 clones, 76% of them found once; the top ten carry roughly a quarter. CDR1 is SGHDT, CDR2 YYEEEE, per germline. Germline trimming cut 0 bases from V and 4 bases from J; bases unmatched to any gene: 7. The CDR3 totals 16 residues. V usage is TRBV5-6 and J usage is TRBJ2-1, with TRBD1 identical over 7 bases. This sequence was found in an adult with an advanced solid tumor such as melanoma, head and neck, liver or kidney cancer. Specimen: CD4+ or CD8+ T cells sorted from blood, collected in a trial of the OX40 agonist ivuxolimab. Here the CDR3 DNA reads TGTGCCAGCAGCTTGGCCAAGGGGGCGAGGTACAATGAGCAGTTCTTC. This translates into CASSLAKGARYNEQFF.